This TCR beta chain originates from a study of cytomegalovirus exposure and HLA in healthy donors. Study context: Membership in the Caucasian-associated ancestry cluster was found for 81% of fewer than 450 genotyped donors. Study observations and caveats: Links to common viral pathogens appeared, in a later analysis, for several of the most significant clusters. A later analysis associated approximately 17,000 TCR beta sequences with HLA alleles at a 0.05 false discovery rate. Donors belonging to an Asian-associated ancestry cluster reportedly showed fewer N-insertions in productive TCRs than the approximately 640-donor mean, according to what a later analysis found.

Details on this clone: Its specificity is not known.

This CDR3 spans 15 amino acids. V dropped 5 bases and J dropped 1; count of bases not matched to a gene: 4. Germline V CDR1 and CDR2: SGHTA, FQGNSA. PCR primers comprised 60 Vbeta and 13 Jbeta primers. Profiling relied on immunoSEQ multiplex PCR, and the TCRdb table lists in-frame clones only, not all of them. The table has under 200,000 clones, 65% to 85% seen once. The sequenced sample consisted of PBMCs. The sequence came from a woman aged 40 to 50 in good health and CMV-seropositive. V usage is TRBV7-2 and J usage is TRBJ2-5, with 10 bases lining up with TRBD2. The CDR3 DNA reads TGTGCCAGCAGCCCAAGGACTAGCGGCCAAGAGACCCAGTACTTC. Protein product: CASSPRTSGQETQYF.